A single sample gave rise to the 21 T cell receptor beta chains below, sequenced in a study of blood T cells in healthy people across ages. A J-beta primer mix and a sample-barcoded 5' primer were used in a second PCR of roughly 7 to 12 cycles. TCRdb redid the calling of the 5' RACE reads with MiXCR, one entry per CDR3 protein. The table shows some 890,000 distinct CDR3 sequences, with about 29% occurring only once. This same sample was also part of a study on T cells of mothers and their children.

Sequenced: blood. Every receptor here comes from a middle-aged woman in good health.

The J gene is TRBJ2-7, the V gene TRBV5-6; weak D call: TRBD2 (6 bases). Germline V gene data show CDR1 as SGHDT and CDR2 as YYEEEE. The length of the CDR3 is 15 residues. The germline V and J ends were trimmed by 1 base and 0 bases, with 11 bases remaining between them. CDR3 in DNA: TGTGCCAGCAGCTTGAGAGGGACTCTCTCCTACGAGCAGTACTTC. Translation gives CASSLRGTLSYEQYF.

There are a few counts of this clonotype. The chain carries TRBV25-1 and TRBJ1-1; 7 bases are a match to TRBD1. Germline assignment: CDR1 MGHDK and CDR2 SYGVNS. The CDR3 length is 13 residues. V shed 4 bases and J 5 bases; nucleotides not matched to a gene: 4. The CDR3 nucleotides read TGTGCCAGCAGTGGGAACAGGGGAACTGAAGCTTTCTTT. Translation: CASSGNRGTEAFF.

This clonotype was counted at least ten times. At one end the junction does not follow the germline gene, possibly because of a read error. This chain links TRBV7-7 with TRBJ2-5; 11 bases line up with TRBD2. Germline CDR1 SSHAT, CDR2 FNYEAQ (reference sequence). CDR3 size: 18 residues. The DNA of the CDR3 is TGTGCTAGCAGCTTACGATTCACTAGCGGGGGTCCAGGAGAGACCCAGTACTTC. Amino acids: CASSLRFTSGGPGETQYF.

The CDR3 loop reads CASSHRQGMNTEAFF. The CDR3 region has the DNA TGCGCCAGCAGCCACCGACAGGGGATGAACACTGAAGCTTTCTTT. The V gene is TRBV4-3, the J gene TRBJ1-1; 8 positions match TRBD1. CDR3 length: 15 residues. V shed 3 bases, J shed 0 bases, and the junction held 3 bases outside the gene matches. Germline CDR1 and CDR2: LGHNA and YSLEER.

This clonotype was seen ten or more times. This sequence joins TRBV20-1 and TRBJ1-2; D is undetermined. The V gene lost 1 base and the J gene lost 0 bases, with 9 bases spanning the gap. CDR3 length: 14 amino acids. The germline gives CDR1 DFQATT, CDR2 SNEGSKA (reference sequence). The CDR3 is CSARVTVANYGYTF. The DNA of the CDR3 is TGCAGTGCTAGAGTAACAGTAGCTAACTATGGCTACACCTTC.

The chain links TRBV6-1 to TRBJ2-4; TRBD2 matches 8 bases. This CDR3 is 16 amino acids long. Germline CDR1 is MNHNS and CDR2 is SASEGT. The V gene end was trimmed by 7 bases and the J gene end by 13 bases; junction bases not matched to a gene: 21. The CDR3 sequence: CASMGVRGAAYNEQYF. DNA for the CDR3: TGTGCCAGCATGGGGGTGCGGGGGGCAGCCTACAATGAGCAGTACTTC.

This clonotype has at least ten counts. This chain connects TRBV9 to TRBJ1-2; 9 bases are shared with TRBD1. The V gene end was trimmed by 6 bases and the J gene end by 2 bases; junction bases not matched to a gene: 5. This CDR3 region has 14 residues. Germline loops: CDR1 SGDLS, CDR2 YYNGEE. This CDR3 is CASNNRGQNYGYTF. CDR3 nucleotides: TGTGCCAGCAACAACAGGGGGCAGAACTATGGCTACACCTTC.

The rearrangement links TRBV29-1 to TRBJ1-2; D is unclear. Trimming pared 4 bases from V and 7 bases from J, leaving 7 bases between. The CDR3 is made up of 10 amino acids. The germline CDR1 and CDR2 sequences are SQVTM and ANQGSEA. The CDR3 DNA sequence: TGCAGCGTTGCCGACGCTGGCTACACCTTC. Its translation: CSVADAGYTF. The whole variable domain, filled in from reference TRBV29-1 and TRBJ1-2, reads SAVISQKPSRDICQRGTSLTIQCQVDSQVTMMFWYRQQPGQSLTLIATANQGSEATYESGFVIDKFPISRPNLTFSTLTVSNMSPEDSSIYLCSVADAGYTFGSGTRLTVV.

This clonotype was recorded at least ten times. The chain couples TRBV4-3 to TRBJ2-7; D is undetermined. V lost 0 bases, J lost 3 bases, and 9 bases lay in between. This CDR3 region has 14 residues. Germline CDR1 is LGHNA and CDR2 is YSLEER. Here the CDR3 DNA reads TGCGCCAGCAGCCAAGATTTCCAGGACTACGAGCAGTACTTC. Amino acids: CASSQDFQDYEQYF.

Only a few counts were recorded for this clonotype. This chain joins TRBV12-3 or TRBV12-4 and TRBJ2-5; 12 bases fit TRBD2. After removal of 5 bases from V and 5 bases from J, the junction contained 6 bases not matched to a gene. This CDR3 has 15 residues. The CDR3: CASSPPLAGGETQYF. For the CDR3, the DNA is TGTGCCAGCAGTCCCCCGCTAGCGGGGGGGGAGACCCAGTACTTC.

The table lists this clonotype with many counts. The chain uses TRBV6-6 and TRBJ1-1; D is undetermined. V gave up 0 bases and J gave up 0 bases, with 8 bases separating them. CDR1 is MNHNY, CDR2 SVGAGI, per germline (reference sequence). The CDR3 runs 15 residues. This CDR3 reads CASSYSAGMNTEAFF. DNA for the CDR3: TGTGCCAGCAGTTACTCGGCCGGGATGAACACTGAAGCTTTCTTT.

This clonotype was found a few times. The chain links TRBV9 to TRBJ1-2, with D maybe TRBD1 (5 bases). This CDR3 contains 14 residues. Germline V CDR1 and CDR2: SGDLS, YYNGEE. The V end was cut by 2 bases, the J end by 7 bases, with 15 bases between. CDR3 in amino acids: CASSVTGTGRGYTF. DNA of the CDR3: TGTGCCAGCAGCGTTACCGGGACCGGTCGTGGCTACACCTTC.

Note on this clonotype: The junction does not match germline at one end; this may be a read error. The CDR3: CASRAGNLNAEAFF. In DNA, the CDR3 is TGTGCCAGCAGAGCGGGGAATCTGAACGCTGAAGCTTTCTTT. The gene calls are TRBV12-3 or TRBV12-4 and TRBJ1-1; D is undetermined. CDR3 length: 14 residues.

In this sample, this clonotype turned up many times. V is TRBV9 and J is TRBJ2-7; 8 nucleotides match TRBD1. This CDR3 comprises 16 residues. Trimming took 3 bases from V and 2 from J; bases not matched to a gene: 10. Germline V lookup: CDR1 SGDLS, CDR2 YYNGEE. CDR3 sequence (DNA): TGTGCCAGCAGCGCTGGGTCGGGACAGGCGACCTACGAGCAGTACTTC. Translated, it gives CASSAGSGQATYEQYF.

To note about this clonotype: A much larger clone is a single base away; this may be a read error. In nucleotides, the CDR3 is TGCGCCAGCAGCCCTCGGGCAGGGGTTGGTGAGCAGTACTTC. It encodes CASSPRAGVGEQYF. V usage is TRBV5-1 and J usage is TRBJ2-5, with a possible D match to TRBD1 (6 bases). Trimming left V 4 bases short and J 11 bases short, with 21 bases between. The CDR3 is 14 residues long. CDR1 is SGHRS, CDR2 YFSETQ, per germline.

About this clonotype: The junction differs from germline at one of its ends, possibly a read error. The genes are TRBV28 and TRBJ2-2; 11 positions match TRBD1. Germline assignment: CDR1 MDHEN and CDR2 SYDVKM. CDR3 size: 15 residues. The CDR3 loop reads CASILGTGGTGELFF. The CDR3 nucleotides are TGTGCTAGCATCTTAGGGACAGGGGGCACCGGGGAGCTGTTTTTT.

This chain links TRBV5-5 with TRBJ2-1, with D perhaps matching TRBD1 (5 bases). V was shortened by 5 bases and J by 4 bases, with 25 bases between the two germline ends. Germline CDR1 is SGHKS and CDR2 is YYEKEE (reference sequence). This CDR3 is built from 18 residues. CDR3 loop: CASSREFVGPKGYNEQFF. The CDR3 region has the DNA TGTGCCAGCAGTCGCGAATTCGTGGGGCCGAAGGGGTACAATGAGCAGTTCTTC. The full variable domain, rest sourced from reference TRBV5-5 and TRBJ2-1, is DAGVTQSPTHLIKTRGQQVTLRCSPISGHKSVSWYQQVLGQGPQFIFQYYEKEERGRGNFPDRFSARQFPNYSSELNVNALLLGDSALYLCASSREFVGPKGYNEQFFGPGTRLTVL.

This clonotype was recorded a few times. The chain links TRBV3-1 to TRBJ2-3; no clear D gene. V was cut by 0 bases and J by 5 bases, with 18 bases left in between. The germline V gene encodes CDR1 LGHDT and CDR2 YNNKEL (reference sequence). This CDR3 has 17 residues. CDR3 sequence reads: CASSQEGRRAFGDTQYF. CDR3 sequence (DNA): TGTGCCAGCAGCCAAGAAGGCAGGAGAGCGTTCGGAGATACGCAGTATTTT.

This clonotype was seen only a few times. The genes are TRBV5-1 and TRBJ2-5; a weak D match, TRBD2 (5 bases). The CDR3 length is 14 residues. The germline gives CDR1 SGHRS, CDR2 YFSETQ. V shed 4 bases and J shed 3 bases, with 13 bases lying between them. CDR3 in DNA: TGCGCCAGCAGCCCGGGAAGCCCCGAAGAGACCCAGTACTTC. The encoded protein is CASSPGSPEETQYF.

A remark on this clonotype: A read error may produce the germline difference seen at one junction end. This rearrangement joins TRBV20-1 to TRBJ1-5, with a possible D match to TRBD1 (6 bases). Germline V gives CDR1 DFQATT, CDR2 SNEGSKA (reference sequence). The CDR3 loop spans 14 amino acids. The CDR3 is CSAKTGIGNQPRHF. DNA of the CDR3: TGCAGTGCCAAAACAGGGATCGGTAATCAGCCCCGGCATTTT.

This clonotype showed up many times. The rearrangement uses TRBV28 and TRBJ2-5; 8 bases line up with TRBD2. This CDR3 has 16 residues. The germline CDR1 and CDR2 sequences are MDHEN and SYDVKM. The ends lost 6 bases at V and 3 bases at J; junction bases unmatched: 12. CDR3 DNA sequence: TGTGCCAGCAGCGACCCAGTACTAGCGGCAAAAGAGACCCAGTACTTC. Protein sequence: CASSDPVLAAKETQYF.